The 19 T cell receptor beta chains below were found in one sample sequenced in a study of shared clonotypes between healthy human individuals. Method: immunoSEQ multiplex PCR; TCRdb's copy keeps in-frame clones and lacks some. The sample records nearly 1,000,000 clones, approximately 80% being singletons. The specimen sequenced was memory CD4+ T cells sorted from blood. Subset here: CD45RA-negative fraction. These receptors were collected from a man aged 18 to 35 in good health.

The rearrangement joins TRBV18 to TRBJ2-5; TRBD1 or TRBD2 may be the D gene (6 bases each). The ends were cut back, 3 bases at V and 2 bases at J, with 22 bases in the middle. The CDR3 length is 18 residues. Germline V gene data show CDR1 as KGHSH and CDR2 as LQKENI. CDR3 protein: CASSPISWVQGGQETQYF. CDR3 nucleotide sequence: TGTGCCAGCTCACCGATAAGTTGGGTACAGGGAGGACAAGAGACCCAGTACTTC.

This rearrangement joins TRBV11-2 to TRBJ1-4, with unresolved D. V lost 0 bases and J 7 bases, leaving 3 bases between the germline ends. The germline gives CDR1 SGHAT, CDR2 FQNNGV. This CDR3 has 12 amino acids. CDR3 sequence (DNA): TGTGCCAGCAGCTTAGATGGTGAAAAACTGTTTTTT. Translating gives CASSLDGEKLFF.

The V and J genes are TRBV6-1 and TRBJ1-1; D possibly corresponds to TRBD1 (5 bases). V was cut by 6 bases and J by 6 bases, with 17 bases left in between. From germline, CDR1 is MNHNS and CDR2 SASEGT. CDR3 size: 14 residues. The CDR3 DNA sequence: TGTGCCAGCAGCGGTTTGTGGGGGGGTCCTGAAGCTTTCTTT. The encoded protein is CASSGLWGGPEAFF.

The chain recombines TRBV19 with TRBJ2-5, with TRBD1 matching over 11 bases. The CDR3 contains 17 residues. J gave up 5 bases and V 4 bases, and 12 bases lay outside the gene matches. Germline V gene lookup returns CDR1 LNHDA and CDR2 SQIVND (reference sequence). The CDR3 loop is CASSRTDRGRPGETQYF. CDR3 DNA: TGTGCCAGTAGTAGAACGGACAGGGGGCGCCCCGGGGAGACCCAGTACTTC.

This clone has a count of ten or more. The chain combines TRBV6-1 with TRBJ1-2; D gene uncertain. The germline V gene encodes CDR1 MNHNS and CDR2 SASEGT. The CDR3 is 14 residues long. Between the trimmed V and J ends, which lost 4 bases and 0 bases, there was a span of 9 bases. CDR3 protein: CASSGTLANYGYTF. CDR3 DNA: TGTGCCAGCAGTGGAACTCTAGCTAACTATGGCTACACCTTC.

The J gene is TRBJ1-5, the V gene TRBV5-5; 9 bases fit TRBD1. The CDR3 has 15 residues. Germline CDR1 reads SGHKS; CDR2 reads YYEKEE (reference sequence). The V and J ends lost 3 bases and 6 bases, in that order; junction bases with no gene match: 7. This CDR3 reads CASSSTGGYGQPQHF. CDR3 DNA: TGTGCCAGCAGCTCTACAGGGGGCTACGGTCAGCCCCAGCATTTT.

The chain has TRBV10-3 and TRBJ1-2; D not certain. The CDR3 has 13 amino acids. The V gene lost 4 bases and the J gene lost 6 bases, with 12 bases spanning the gap. Germline assignment: CDR1 ENHRY and CDR2 SYGVKD. The CDR3 coding sequence is TGTGCCATCAGTGGAAGGGCGGAGGATGGCTACACCTTC. This sequence encodes CAISGRAEDGYTF.

In its sample, this clone was seen many times. The chain links TRBV7-9 to TRBJ1-1; D unclear. The CDR3 sequence is 12 residues long. The V gene's germline CDR1 is SEHNR and CDR2 FQNEAQ (reference sequence). V lost 5 bases to trimming and J lost 1 base, with 5 bases between them. The CDR3 DNA follows: TGTGCCAGCAGCCCAGAGAACACTGAAGCTTTCTTT. This sequence encodes CASSPENTEAFF.

This sequence joins TRBV10-1 and TRBJ2-1; 9 positions match TRBD1. Per the germline V gene, CDR1 is WNHNN and CDR2 is SYGVQD (reference sequence). Losses at the gene ends were 9 bases for V and 3 bases for J; bases not matched to a gene: 6. The length of the CDR3 is 14 residues. The CDR3 nucleotides read TGCGCCAGTACAGGGGGCTGGGGCTACAATGAGCAGTTCTTC. Protein: CASTGGWGYNEQFF.

This chain links TRBV30 with TRBJ1-5; D not certain. Trimming left V 5 bases short and J 1 base short, with 6 bases between. The CDR3 is made up of 12 amino acids. CDR1 is GTSNPN and CDR2 is SVGIG in the germline V gene (reference sequence). The CDR3 sequence: CAWAGSNQPQHF. Written as DNA, the CDR3 is TGTGCCTGGGCTGGGAGCAATCAGCCCCAGCATTTT.

This clone was seen a few times. This chain uses TRBV28 with TRBJ2-7; D perhaps matches TRBD2 (5 bases). Germline CDR1 MDHEN, CDR2 SYDVKM. The CDR3 consists of 13 residues. The V end was cut by 3 bases, the J end by 1 base, with 7 bases between. CDR3 DNA sequence: TGTGCCAGCAGTTTTACTAGATCCTACGAGCAGTACTTC. Protein sequence: CASSFTRSYEQYF.

Of note for this clone: Other DNA sequences from this sample encode an identical CDR3 as well. This chain joins TRBV20-1 and TRBJ2-2; unclear D gene. The length of the CDR3 is 11 residues. Trimming shortened V by 3 bases and J by 5 bases, and 4 bases separated the two germline ends. From germline, CDR1 is DFQATT and CDR2 SNEGSKA (reference sequence). CDR3 region: CSASGTGELFF. Here the CDR3 DNA reads TGCAGTGCTAGCGGAACCGGGGAGCTGTTTTTT.

The gene calls are TRBV7-2 and TRBJ1-6, with 7 bases lining up with TRBD1. Germline CDR1 reads SGHTA; CDR2 reads FQGNSA. The CDR3 is made up of 14 amino acids. V shed 5 bases and J 6 bases; nucleotides not matched to a gene: 4. This CDR3 reads CASSRGDSNSPLHF. The CDR3 region has the DNA TGTGCCAGCAGCAGAGGGGACAGTAATTCACCCCTCCACTTT.

This clone was seen a handful of times. The chain joins TRBV5-1 to TRBJ1-5; D gene uncertain. The CDR3 is made up of 15 amino acids. Germline assignment: CDR1 SGHRS and CDR2 YFSETQ. Trimming left V 1 base short and J 6 bases short, with 14 bases between. As DNA, the CDR3 is TGCGCCAGCAGCTTGAGTTCCGGGGAAGGTCAGCCCCAGCATTTT. Residues: CASSLSSGEGQPQHF.

This clone was counted between two and nine times. CDR3 residues: CASSSRDNEQFF. CDR3 in DNA: TGCGCCAGCAGCAGCAGGGATAATGAGCAGTTCTTC. The rearrangement uses TRBV5-1 and TRBJ2-1; possibly TRBD1 for D (5 bases). The CDR3 consists of 12 residues. V was cut by 4 bases and J by 7 bases, with 9 bases left in between. CDR1 is SGHRS and CDR2 is YFSETQ in the germline V gene.

The V call is TRBV5-6, the J call TRBJ2-7; 7 bases fit TRBD1. Germline-derived CDR1 and CDR2 are SGHDT and YYEEEE. This CDR3 region has 17 residues. J was trimmed by 0 bases and V by 3 bases; bases with no gene match: 12. The CDR3 sequence is CASSSRAVNRGSYEQYF. CDR3 in DNA: TGTGCCAGCAGCTCACGGGCGGTAAACAGGGGCTCCTACGAGCAGTACTTC.

This clone was counted many times. The sample contains more than one DNA sequence encoding this CDR3. J is TRBJ1-1 and V is TRBV25-1; D gene ambiguous. Per germline, CDR1 MGHDK and CDR2 SYGVNS. Trimming removed 3 bases at V and 1 base at J, with 6 bases between. There are 13 residues in the CDR3. The CDR3 sequence is CASSEGPNTEAFF. The DNA for the CDR3 is TGTGCCAGCAGTGAGGGCCCGAACACTGAAGCTTTCTTT. Variable domain in full (rest from reference TRBV25-1 and TRBJ1-1): EADIYQTPRYLVIGTGKKITLECSQTMGHDKMYWYQQDPGMELHLIHYSYGVNSTEKGDLSSESTVSRIRTEHFPLTLESARPSHTSQYLCASSEGPNTEAFFGQGTRLTVV.

The V and J genes are TRBV27 and TRBJ2-3; D assignment may be TRBD1 or TRBD2 (5 bases each). Trimming shortened V by 6 bases and J by 1 base, and 17 bases separated the two germline ends. Germline CDR1 is MNHEY and CDR2 is SMNVEV (reference sequence). The CDR3 consists of 16 residues. CDR3 coding DNA: TGTGCCAGCAGAGCGAACCGGGACCTCCGCACAGATACGCAGTATTTT. This encodes CASRANRDLRTDTQYF.

DNA for the CDR3: TGTGCCTGGAGTTCACTTAGGCAGGTCTACGAGCAGTACTTC. Residues: CAWSSLRQVYEQYF. This chain connects TRBV30 to TRBJ2-7; D not resolved. From germline, CDR1 is GTSNPN and CDR2 SVGIG (reference sequence). The CDR3 runs to 14 residues. Between the trimmed V and J ends, which lost 2 bases and 3 bases, there was a span of 14 bases.